The entry that follows covers one T cell receptor (beta chain) sequence. The sample belongs to a study of cytomegalovirus exposure and HLA in healthy donors. PCR was performed using 60 Vbeta and 13 Jbeta primers. The table came from immunoSEQ multiplex PCR; TCRdb's copy has only in-frame clones and leaves some out. The data hold fewer than 110,000 clones, with roughly 66% observed a single time. The clonotype was recovered from a woman in her forties or fifties in good health and CMV-seronegative. The source material was PBMCs.

The CDR3 region has the DNA TGTGCCAGCAGCTTAAGGGGGATCTCTGGAAACACCATATATTTT. It specifies CASSLRGISGNTIYF. The chain couples TRBV7-9 to TRBJ1-3; weak D call: TRBD1 (6 bases). This CDR3 comprises 15 residues. Germline V gene lookup returns CDR1 SEHNR and CDR2 FQNEAQ (reference sequence). Trimming left V 2 bases short and J 0 bases short, with 8 bases between.